These 23 T cell receptor beta chains were sequenced from one sample in a study of cytomegalovirus exposure and HLA in healthy donors. In the PCR, 60 Vbeta and 13 Jbeta primers were used. Assay: immunoSEQ multiplex PCR; the TCRdb copy retains only in-frame clones and omits some. This table holds roughly 68,000 clones, 50% to 80% found once. Sequencing was performed on PBMCs. These receptor sequences come from a man aged 40-49 years in good health and CMV-seropositive.

The CDR3 nucleotides read TGTGCCAGCAGCTTCCGGACTAGGCTTACAGATACGCAGTATTTT. Encoded protein: CASSFRTRLTDTQYF. The V call is TRBV5-6, the J call TRBJ2-3; 7 bases map to TRBD2. Per germline, CDR1 SGHDT and CDR2 YYEEEE. The CDR3 is made up of 15 amino acids. V lost 2 bases, J lost 3 bases, and 6 bases stayed unmatched.

This clone was counted only a few times. This sequence joins TRBV5-6 and TRBJ2-3, with D possibly being TRBD1 (6 bases). V lost 4 bases to trimming and J lost 4 bases, with 10 bases between them. The germline V gene has CDR1 SGHDT and CDR2 YYEEEE. CDR3 size: 13 residues. The CDR3 nucleotides read TGTGCCAGCAGCATACAGGGCTCAGATACGCAGTATTTT. Encoded protein: CASSIQGSDTQYF. The whole variable domain, remainder taken from reference TRBV5-6 and TRBJ2-3, is DAGVTQSPTHLIKTRGQQVTLRCSPKSGHDTVSWYQQALGQGPQFIFQYYEEEERQRGNFPDRFSGHQFPNYSSELNVNALLLGDSALYLCASSIQGSDTQYFGPGTRLTVL.

V usage is TRBV5-4 and J usage is TRBJ2-1; TRBD2 matches at 8 bases. The CDR3 is made up of 15 amino acids. Trimming cost V 0 bases and J 8 bases; bases outside gene matches: 7. Germline CDR1 and CDR2: SGHNT and YYREEE (reference sequence). The CDR3 loop reads CASSLGRGGLDEQFF. The CDR3 DNA reads TGTGCCAGCAGCTTGGGTCGGGGGGGCTTGGATGAGCAGTTCTTC.

V usage is TRBV29-1 and J usage is TRBJ2-2, with a tentative D call TRBD1 (5 bases). This CDR3 is 14 amino acids long. Germline CDR1 reads SQVTM; CDR2 reads ANQGSEA. The V and J ends lost 6 bases and 4 bases respectively, with 15 bases between them. CDR3 residues: CSVDPTVGTGELFF. The CDR3 bases are TGCAGCGTGGACCCGACAGTAGGCACCGGGGAGCTGTTTTTT.

The chain uses TRBV6-1 and TRBJ1-2; the D is unclear. Looked up from germline, CDR1 is MNHNS and CDR2 is SASEGT. The CDR3 consists of 13 residues. V lost 6 bases, J lost 4 bases, and 12 bases lay in between. The CDR3 region is CASRESGTYGYTF. The CDR3, as DNA: TGTGCCAGCAGGGAGTCGGGAACCTATGGCTACACCTTC.

This sequence joins TRBV15 and TRBJ2-5; D is possibly TRBD1 (5 bases). Gene TRBJ2-7 matches the end of the DNA better, so the J call may be wrong. CDR1 is LNHNV, CDR2 YYDKDF, per germline (reference sequence). CDR3 size: 14 residues. The CDR3 loop is CATRESYRSYEQYF. CDR3 DNA: TGTGCCACCAGAGAATCATACAGGTCCTACGAGCAGTACTTC.

Only a few counts were recorded for this clone. V and J are TRBV2 and TRBJ1-2; possible D gene TRBD1, 5 bases. The V end was cut by 2 bases, the J end by 8 bases, with 12 bases between. The CDR3 is 13 residues long. Germline V CDR1 and CDR2: SNHLY, FYNNEI. The CDR3 here is CASSESGSGGYTF. CDR3 nucleotides: TGTGCCAGCAGTGAATCCGGGTCAGGGGGCTACACCTTC.

The chain carries TRBV28 and TRBJ1-1; 10 positions agree with TRBD1. Germline V lookup: CDR1 MDHEN, CDR2 SYDVKM. Trimming took 10 bases from V and 1 from J; bases not matched to a gene: 6. CDR3 length equals 14 residues. CDR3 DNA: TGTGCCACCGAGAGACAGGGGGCGAACACTGAAGCTTTCTTT. Protein: CATERQGANTEAFF.

As concerns this clone: The sample contains more than one DNA sequence encoding this CDR3. J is TRBJ1-1 and V is TRBV5-1, with D unresolved. CDR1 and CDR2 from the germline V gene are SGHRS and YFSETQ. The germline V and J ends were trimmed by 0 bases and 4 bases, with 10 bases remaining between them. CDR3 length: 14 amino acids. The CDR3 loop reads CASSLAPGSTEAFF. DNA for the CDR3: TGCGCCAGCAGCTTGGCGCCGGGAAGCACTGAAGCTTTCTTT.

The rearrangement uses TRBV15 and TRBJ1-5, with a weak D call TRBD1 (6 bases). V was trimmed by 0 bases and J by 6 bases, leaving 18 bases between them. The CDR3 has 17 residues. From germline, CDR1 is LNHNV and CDR2 YYDKDF (reference sequence). CDR3 in amino acids: CATSRDGSGAVGQPQHF. CDR3 nucleotides: TGTGCCACCAGCAGAGATGGGTCAGGGGCGGTAGGTCAGCCCCAGCATTTT.

The CDR3 nucleotides are TGTGCCAGCAGCCCCCAACGGGGCGAGCAGTACTTC. This translates into CASSPQRGEQYF. The rearrangement uses TRBV7-2 and TRBJ2-7, with D tentatively TRBD2 (5 bases). Trimming pared 5 bases from V and 6 bases from J, leaving 11 bases between. Germline values: CDR1 SGHTA, CDR2 FQGNSA. This CDR3 is 12 amino acids long.

The V call is TRBV7-2, the J call TRBJ2-7; 7 bases agree with TRBD1. J gave up 8 bases and V 1 base, and 11 bases lay outside the gene matches. CDR1 SGHTA and CDR2 FQGNSA come from the germline V gene. This CDR3 contains 15 residues. CDR3 region: CASSLDVTGSTKQYF. CDR3 bases: TGTGCCAGCAGCTTAGATGTGACAGGGAGTACGAAGCAGTACTTC.

This clone was detected only a few times. The V gene is TRBV4-3, the J gene TRBJ2-5; TRBD1 is a possible D gene (7 bases). The V gene lost 5 bases and the J gene lost 3 bases, with 19 bases spanning the gap. The CDR3 runs 16 residues. Germline values: CDR1 LGHNA, CDR2 YSLEER. The CDR3 DNA is TGCGCCAGCAGCAGACAGGGAGGTTCTCTGGAAGAGACCCAGTACTTC. Amino acids: CASSRQGGSLEETQYF.

This clone turned up a few times. An end of the junction does not agree with germline; a read error may underlie this. The chain recombines TRBV15 with TRBJ2-3, with 7 bases identical to TRBD2. Germline values: CDR1 LNHNV, CDR2 YYDKDF (reference sequence). The CDR3 consists of 13 residues. CDR3 nucleotides: TGTGCAACCAGCGGGACTAGCACAGATACGCAGTATTTT. Amino acid sequence: CATSGTSTDTQYF.

The V gene is TRBV29-1, the J gene TRBJ1-3, with D tentatively TRBD1 (6 bases). The CDR3 spans 16 residues. CDR1 and CDR2 (germline): SQVTM, ANQGSEA. V gave up 1 base and J gave up 0 bases, with 13 bases separating them. CDR3: CSVEVGGRHSGNTIYF. CDR3 nucleotides: TGCAGCGTTGAAGTCGGGGGGCGACACTCTGGAAACACCATATATTTT.

The V gene is TRBV4-1, the J gene TRBJ2-7; 8 bases line up with TRBD1. The CDR3 consists of 16 residues. V lost 4 bases, J lost 1 base, and 9 bases stayed unmatched. Looked up from germline, CDR1 is MGHRA and CDR2 is YSYEKL. The CDR3 nucleotides are TGCGCCAGCAGCCGCAGCACAGGGGGTCTTTCCTACGAGCAGTACTTC. Its translation: CASSRSTGGLSYEQYF.

J is TRBJ1-4 and V is TRBV6-6, with 8 positions matching TRBD1. CDR1 is MNHNY, CDR2 SVGAGI, per germline (reference sequence). The length of the CDR3 is 15 residues. V trimming: 6 bases; J trimming: 2 bases; junction bases outside the gene matches: 5. Written as DNA, the CDR3 is TGTGCCAGCAGCCGGACAGGGTCGACTAATGAAAAACTGTTTTTT. Translating it yields CASSRTGSTNEKLFF.

The rearrangement uses TRBV5-8 and TRBJ2-5; TRBD2 aligns across 7 bases. Germline V lookup: CDR1 SGHTS, CDR2 YDEGEE. The CDR3 is 16 amino acids. V gave up 9 bases and J gave up 1 base; unmatched junction bases: 15. This CDR3 is CAIVRGAAGPQETQYF. CDR3 DNA sequence: TGTGCCATAGTTCGGGGCGCAGCGGGGCCCCAAGAGACCCAGTACTTC.

The chain joins TRBV30 to TRBJ2-6, with TRBD2 matching 12 bases. The CDR3 length is 19 residues. V gave up 0 bases and J gave up 0 bases; unmatched junction bases: 6. Germline values: CDR1 GTSNPN, CDR2 SVGIG (reference sequence). CDR3: CAWSVTRTSGDSGANVLTF. The CDR3 coding sequence is TGTGCCTGGAGTGTTACTAGGACTAGCGGGGACTCTGGGGCCAACGTCCTGACTTTC. The variable domain in full, completed from reference TRBV30 and TRBJ2-6, reads SQTIHQWPATLVQPVGSPLSLECTVEGTSNPNLYWYRQAAGRGLQLLFYSVGIGQISSEVPQNLSASRPQDRQFILSSKKLLLSDSGFYLCAWSVTRTSGDSGANVLTFGAGSRLTVL.

This clone was detected once. The chain recombines TRBV5-1 with TRBJ2-4; tentatively, D is TRBD2 (6 bases). This CDR3 spans 16 amino acids. The V and J ends lost 0 bases and 4 bases respectively, with 14 bases between them. The V gene's germline CDR1 is SGHRS and CDR2 YFSETQ. Here the CDR3 DNA reads TGCGCCAGCAGCTTGGCTGCGGGGAGAGGTAAAAACATTCAGTACTTC. This sequence encodes CASSLAAGRGKNIQYF.

V and J are TRBV5-6 and TRBJ1-5, with a weak D call TRBD1 (5 bases). The V gene's germline CDR1 is SGHDT and CDR2 YYEEEE. This CDR3 contains 15 residues. V was shortened by 0 bases and J by 6 bases, with 13 bases between the two germline ends. DNA for the CDR3: TGTGCCAGCAGCTTGGTAGGGGCTGATATTCAGCCCCAGCATTTT. Translation gives CASSLVGADIQPQHF.

V usage is TRBV4-1 and J usage is TRBJ2-1; 11 positions agree with TRBD2. CDR1 and CDR2 from the germline V gene are MGHRA and YSYEKL. This CDR3 contains 14 residues. V shed 3 bases, J shed 9 bases, and the junction held 4 bases outside the gene matches. CDR3 residues: CASSHPGLAVEQFF. The CDR3, as DNA: TGCGCCAGCAGCCATCCGGGACTAGCGGTTGAGCAGTTCTTC.

The chain couples TRBV4-2 to TRBJ2-7, with 14 bases identical to TRBD2. Germline-derived CDR1 and CDR2 are LGHNA and YNFKEQ. The CDR3 loop spans 17 amino acids. V lost 0 bases and J lost 3; bases outside the gene matches: 4. The CDR3 protein is CASSQERTSGGHYEQYF. The CDR3 DNA is TGTGCCAGCAGCCAAGAAAGGACTAGCGGGGGGCACTACGAGCAGTACTTC.